The clone carrying this T cell receptor beta chain appeared once. The data were obtained in a study of blood T cell repertoires in COVID-19. Per the original methods: Reference gene primer amplification in the assay estimated nucleated cell counts. Only in-frame clones appear in the TCRdb table, and some are missing; sequencing was by immunoSEQ multiplex PCR. V, J and clone size derive from that table, while D and trimming were established from the DNA sequence. The profile shows some 300,000 clones, 65% to 90% of them singletons. The specimen was peripheral blood. This clonotype was sampled from a woman aged 65 to 85 with COVID-19, enrolled during active disease.

In DNA, the CDR3 is TGTGCCAGCAGAGCTAGCTCTGGAAACACCATATATTTT. Translation gives CASRASSGNTIYF. This rearrangement joins TRBV12-3 or TRBV12-4 to TRBJ1-3; D unclear. The V and J ends lost 6 bases and 0 bases respectively, with 6 bases between them. The CDR3 consists of 13 residues.